The clone carrying this T cell receptor beta chain was observed a handful of times. Its cognate antigen is unknown. The data derive from a study of identical twins. Findings and caveats of the study: Part of the zero-insertion signal could reflect confounding by invariant MAIT and iNKT cells.

TCRdb recomputed calls from the 5' RACE reads with MiXCR, one row per CDR3 protein. This table holds around 1.7 million distinct CDR3 sequences, under 35% found once. Germline V lookup: CDR1 SGDLS, CDR2 YYNGEE. The V and J ends lost 3 bases and 0 bases, in that order; junction bases with no gene match: 9. The CDR3 loop spans 17 amino acids. This sequence joins TRBV9 and TRBJ2-1; 7 bases match TRBD1. Input material: cord blood. The sequence came from a newborn girl in good health. CDR3 coding DNA: TGTGCCAGCAGCGCCCCTAAGGGACAGAGCTCCTACAATGAGCAGTTCTTC. It translates to CASSAPKGQSSYNEQFF.